The next 5 T cell receptor beta chains were all read from a single sample in a study of blood T cell repertoires in COVID-19. TCRdb's table, derived via immunoSEQ multiplex PCR, lists solely in-frame clones and lacks some. This sample has 85,000 to 130,000 clones, with roughly nine tenths found just once. Sequencing was done on a sample of peripheral blood. The receptors come from a human donor in a cohort sampled during active COVID-19.

J is TRBJ2-7 and V is TRBV2; 8 bases agree with TRBD2. The CDR3 covers 13 residues. J lost 3 bases, V lost 8 bases, and 6 bases had no gene match. CDR1 is SNHLY and CDR2 is FYNNEI in the germline V gene. CDR3: CASAAGGLYEQYF. In DNA, the CDR3 is TGTGCCAGCGCGGCGGGGGGCCTCTACGAGCAGTACTTC.

The chain recombines TRBV30 with TRBJ1-6; no clear D. Trimming left V 5 bases short and J 0 bases short, with 14 bases between. Germline loops: CDR1 GTSNPN, CDR2 SVGIG (reference sequence). This CDR3 has 16 amino acids. The CDR3 spells CAWARPLSSYNSPLHF. The CDR3 DNA reads as TGTGCCTGGGCGAGGCCGCTGAGCTCCTATAATTCACCCCTCCACTTT.

V and J are TRBV5-8 and TRBJ2-5, with D possibly being TRBD1 (6 bases). Looked up from germline, CDR1 is SGHTS and CDR2 is YDEGEE. This CDR3 spans 15 amino acids. V lost 1 base, J lost 2 bases, and 12 bases lay in between. CDR3 DNA: TGTGCCAGCAGCTTGAGGGGGATTATACAAGAGACCCAGTACTTC. Amino acid sequence: CASSLRGIIQETQYF. The full variable domain, completed using reference TRBV5-8 and TRBJ2-5, is EAGVTQSPTHLIKTRGQQATLRCSPISGHTSVYWYQQALGLGLQFLLWYDEGEERNRGNFPPRFSGRQFPNYSSELNVNALELEDSALYLCASSLRGIIQETQYFGPGTRLLVL.

This chain links TRBV27 with TRBJ2-1, with D possibly matching TRBD1 (5 bases). Trimming pared 5 bases from V and 4 bases from J, leaving 18 bases between. The CDR3 extends over 16 amino acids. Germline assignment: CDR1 MNHEY and CDR2 SMNVEV (reference sequence). The CDR3 DNA is TGTGCCAGCAGTCAACCGACGGGTTCAGGGTACAATGAGCAGTTCTTC. Encoded protein: CASSQPTGSGYNEQFF.

The V and J genes are TRBV6-5 and TRBJ2-7; unclear D gene. The CDR3 contains 15 residues. CDR1 is MNHEY and CDR2 is SVGAGI in the germline V gene. Trimming removed 6 bases from V and 0 bases from J, with 15 bases in between. The CDR3 protein is CASSVLATDSYEQYF. CDR3 sequence (DNA): TGTGCCAGCAGCGTTCTCGCTACCGACTCCTACGAGCAGTACTTC.